This paragraph reports one T cell receptor (beta chain). No antigen is known for it. CDR1 and CDR2 from the germline V gene are SGHVS and FQNEAQ. The CDR3 sequence is 16 residues long. Trimming removed 0 bases at V and 5 bases at J, with 14 bases between. Assay: immunoSEQ multiplex PCR; the TCRdb copy retains only in-frame clones and omits some. The sample holds more than 85,000 clones; 88% are singletons and the top ten take about 2%. The sample comes from a study of cytomegalovirus exposure and HLA in healthy donors. Background on the study: The platform used for the roughly 130 validation repertoires matched that of the roughly 630 first-cohort repertoires, a later analysis reported.

Whole-study findings and limits: As was reported, the classifier diagnosed cytomegalovirus status with high specificity and sensitivity.

This receptor was identified in a woman aged 18-29 years in good health and CMV-seronegative. V gene TRBV7-8 combines with J gene TRBJ1-5, with D possibly matching TRBD1 (5 bases). The specimen was PBMCs. The CDR3 DNA follows: TGTGCCAGCAGCTTAGCCAGGACAACCGAATATCAGCCCCAGCATTTT. It yields the protein CASSLARTTEYQPQHF.